The sample holds one count of the clone carrying this T cell receptor beta chain. The sample comes from a study of T cell responses to AZD1222 COVID-19 vaccine. Data came from immunoSEQ multiplex PCR; TCRdb stores just in-frame clones and leaves some out. The table has approximately 100,000 clones, around 91% seen once; the top ten hold about 50%. Germline-derived CDR1 and CDR2 are SGHDN and FVKESK. The V and J ends lost 1 base and 3 bases respectively, with 10 bases between them. There are 14 residues in the CDR3. This TCR came from an adult in good health. The chain employs TRBV14 and TRBJ2-7; possible D gene TRBD1, 6 bases. Sample: peripheral blood, taken on day 0 of AZD1222 vaccination. This CDR3 reads CASSQGQVNYEQYF. The CDR3 DNA follows: TGTGCCAGCAGCCAAGGACAGGTCAACTACGAGCAGTACTTC. Using reference TRBV14 and TRBJ2-7 for the parts outside the CDR3, the full variable domain is EAGVTQFPSHSVIEKGQTVTLRCDPISGHDNLYWYRRVMGKEIKFLLHFVKESKQDESGMPNNRFLAERTGGTYSTLKVQPAELEDSGVYFCASSQGQVNYEQYFGPGTRLTVT.